This T cell receptor beta chain was captured by sequencing in a study of OX40 agonist ivuxolimab in advanced cancers. Comments on this clone: Its antigen is unknown.

Sequencing was performed with immunoSEQ multiplex PCR; in TCRdb, only in-frame clones are kept and a portion is missing. Of about 34,000 clones listed, 65% to 80% are singletons. From germline, CDR1 is SNHLY and CDR2 FYNNEI. V trimming: 4 bases; J trimming: 2 bases; junction bases outside the gene matches: 5. CDR3 size: 14 residues. Baseline was the first blood sampling point, followed by cycle 4 day 1 and cycle 7 day 1. Study-wide results and limits: The authors did not determine the antigen specificity of the expanded peripheral T cells.

Source: CD4+ or CD8+ T cells sorted from blood, taken in a trial of the OX40 agonist ivuxolimab. This sequence originates from an adult with an advanced solid tumor such as melanoma, head and neck, liver or kidney cancer. The chain uses TRBV2 and TRBJ2-7; 7 positions match TRBD1. CDR3: CASSGQGGPYEQYF. Written as DNA, the CDR3 is TGTGCCAGCAGTGGACAGGGTGGCCCCTACGAGCAGTACTTC.